Below, 6 T cell receptor beta chains from the same sample are listed, as sequenced in a study of OX40 agonist ivuxolimab in advanced cancers. Data came from immunoSEQ multiplex PCR; TCRdb stores just in-frame clones and leaves some out. Of tens of thousands of clones in the sample, 80% to 90% were seen once. The sequencing used CD4+ or CD8+ T cells sorted from blood, collected in a trial of the OX40 agonist ivuxolimab. These receptor sequences come from an adult with an advanced solid tumor such as melanoma, head and neck, liver or kidney cancer.

This clone has more than one count but fewer than ten. The chain joins TRBV11-2 to TRBJ2-7; 12 positions match TRBD2. Per germline, CDR1 SGHAT and CDR2 FQNNGV. The CDR3 totals 15 residues. V gave up 5 bases and J gave up 5 bases; unmatched junction bases: 7. Here the CDR3 DNA reads TGTGCCAGCAGCCGCCTGACTAGCGGGAGCGACGAGCAGTACTTC. Its translation is CASSRLTSGSDEQYF.

The V gene is TRBV23-1, the J gene TRBJ2-7; 7 bases align to TRBD1. TRBV23-1 is flagged as an ORF with uncertain function. Unmatched junction bases numbered 27, after V lost 3 bases and J lost 1 base. The CDR3 totals 22 residues. This CDR3 reads CASSQGYRQGKSCVPWSYEQYF. The DNA of the CDR3 is TGCGCCAGCAGTCAGGGGTATAGACAGGGTAAGTCTTGTGTGCCGTGGTCCTACGAGCAGTACTTC.

The chain employs TRBV7-9 and TRBJ2-2, with 12 bases fitting TRBD2. With 2 bases clipped from V and 0 bases from J, the junction kept 7 bases outside the gene matches. There are 19 residues in the CDR3. Germline V CDR1 and CDR2: SEHNR, FQNEAQ (reference sequence). CDR3 in DNA: TGTGCCAGCAGCTTATGGACTAGCGGGACGTTCGCGAACACCGGGGAGCTGTTTTTT. Amino acid sequence: CASSLWTSGTFANTGELFF.

The chain combines TRBV28 with TRBJ2-7; weak D call: TRBD1 (6 bases). V dropped 1 base and J dropped 2 bases, with 12 bases sitting between them. The length of the CDR3 is 15 residues. The germline V gene has CDR1 MDHEN and CDR2 SYDVKM. The CDR3 spells CASSLFQGIPYEQYF. The CDR3 bases are TGTGCCAGCAGTTTATTCCAGGGGATACCCTACGAGCAGTACTTC.

This sequence joins TRBV7-2 and TRBJ2-5; TRBD2 matches at 9 bases. The CDR3 consists of 15 residues. The germline V gene encodes CDR1 SGHTA and CDR2 FQGNSA. Germline trimming cut 5 bases from V and 5 bases from J; bases unmatched to any gene: 9. The CDR3 protein is CASSLSGSGSETQYF. The CDR3 DNA is TGTGCCAGCAGCCTTAGCGGGAGTGGTTCTGAGACCCAGTACTTC.

The chain couples TRBV18 to TRBJ2-2, with a possible D match to TRBD2 (5 bases). The CDR3 sequence is 15 residues long. CDR1 KGHSH and CDR2 LQKENI come from the germline V gene. V lost 2 bases and J lost 6, with 13 bases in between. DNA of the CDR3: TGTGCCAGCTCACCATCGGGGATCGATGCCGGGGAGCTGTTTTTT. This encodes CASSPSGIDAGELFF.